This T cell receptor beta chain was sequenced in a study of shared clonotypes between healthy human individuals. Of note for this clone: Antigen: not known.

From germline, CDR1 is MNHNY and CDR2 SVGAGI (reference sequence). V lost 6 bases to trimming and J lost 3 bases; unmatched junction nucleotides: 5. The CDR3 has 14 amino acids. Positively selected for CCR7, the CD45RO-negative cells used as naive CD8 cells excluded terminally differentiated effector memory CD45RA+ cells. All participating donors were Caucasian adults from Nashville, Tennessee. Study outcomes and limitations: Researchers sampled only blood; tissue repertoires likely differ. Clonotypes that were shared across a handful of donors made up about 4.5% of naive CD4 clonotypes.

Profiling relied on immunoSEQ multiplex PCR, and the TCRdb table lists in-frame clones only, not all of them. The data show about 2.1 million clones, with roughly 95% seen just once and about 1.6% held by the top ten. The V call is TRBV6-6, the J call TRBJ2-7; 10 positions agree with TRBD1. The TCR originated in a man aged 18-30 years in good health. Some clones in this sample may be carry-over from other donors' samples. Sequenced material: naive CD8+ T cells from PBMCs. The CDR3 loop reads CASRERDRGYEQYF. CDR3 DNA: TGTGCCAGCAGAGAACGGGACAGGGGCTACGAGCAGTACTTC.